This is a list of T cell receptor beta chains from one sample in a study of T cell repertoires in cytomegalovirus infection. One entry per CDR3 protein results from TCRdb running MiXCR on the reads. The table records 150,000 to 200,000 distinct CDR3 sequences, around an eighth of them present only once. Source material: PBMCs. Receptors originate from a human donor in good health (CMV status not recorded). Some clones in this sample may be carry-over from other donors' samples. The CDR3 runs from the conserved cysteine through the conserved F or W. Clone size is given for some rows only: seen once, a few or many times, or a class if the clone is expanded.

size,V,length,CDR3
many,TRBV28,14,CASSQYREIYEQYF
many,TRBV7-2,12,CASSLARGEAFF
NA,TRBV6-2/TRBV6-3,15,CASSYQEIAKNIQYF
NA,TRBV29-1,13,CSVASRANYGYTF
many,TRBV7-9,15,CASSNYRDRGDEQYF
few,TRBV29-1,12,CSVRDRAEKLFF
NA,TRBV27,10,CASGIYEQYF
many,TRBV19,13,CASMSSMNTEAFF
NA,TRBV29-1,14,CSEEGGGVYNEQFF
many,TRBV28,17,CASSFPDPSPASTEAFF
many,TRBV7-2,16,CASSLAGTARRYEQYF
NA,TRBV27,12,CASGLREYEQYF
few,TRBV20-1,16,CSASQPSPGSYNEQFF
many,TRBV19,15,CASSISGEHGQPQHF
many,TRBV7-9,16,CASSLVGLAGQETQYF
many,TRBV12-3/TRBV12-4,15,CASSFGAGVHNEQFF
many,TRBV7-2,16,CASSQRDRGSNQPQHF
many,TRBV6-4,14,CASSEGGSTDTQYF
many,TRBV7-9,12,CARARGDGELFF
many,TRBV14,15,CASSKDNRDLGEQYF
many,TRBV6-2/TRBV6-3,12,CASSYGRTEAFF
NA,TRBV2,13,CASSVLARDEQFF
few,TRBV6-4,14,CASSDGTSTGELFF
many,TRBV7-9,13,CASSLAVGETQYF
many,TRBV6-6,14,CASSYSESAYGYTF
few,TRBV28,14,CASRRTGTDFEAFF
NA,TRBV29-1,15,CSVEMGHKNTGELFF
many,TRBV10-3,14,CAISPGTGFYEQYF
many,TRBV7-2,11,CASSTTDTQYF
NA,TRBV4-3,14,CASSQDGGWTEAFF
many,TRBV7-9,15,CASSQPGQATYEQYF
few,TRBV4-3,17,CASSQHGQGAQAGELFF
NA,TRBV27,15,CASSLTSGDMYEQYF
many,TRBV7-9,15,CASSLGGLQQETQYF
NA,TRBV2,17,CASSEAGTSGSRETQYF
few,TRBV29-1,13,CCLLSANTGELFF
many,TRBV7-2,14,CASSSRWVGNEQFF
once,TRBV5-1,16,CASSLAVGDGANVLTF
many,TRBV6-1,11,CATATQETQYF
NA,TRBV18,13,CASSLAGVDEQYF
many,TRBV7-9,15,CASSLGWDSEQPQHF
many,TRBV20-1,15,CSAYSGGSITYEQYF
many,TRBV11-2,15,CASSLRVDSNQPQHF
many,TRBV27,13,CASSSHRYYGYTF
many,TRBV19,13,CASSSTPYNEQFF
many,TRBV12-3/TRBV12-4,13,CASSPGTGVGYTF
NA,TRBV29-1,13,CSVSDSPNTEAFF
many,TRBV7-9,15,CASTLAGGSDYEQYF
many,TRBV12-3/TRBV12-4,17,CASSFRLDRSLSYEQYF
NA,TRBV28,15,CASSITTGNTGELFF
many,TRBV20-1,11,CSARLIETQYF
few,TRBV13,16,CASSLEGGPSYNEQFF
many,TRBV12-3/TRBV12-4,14,CASREDRPTDTQYF